One and the same sample provided the 12 T cell receptor beta chains below, sequenced in a study of hypomethylating agent response in myelodysplastic syndrome. Repertoires were generated with immunoSEQ multiplex PCR, while TCRdb's copy carries only in-frame clones and drops some. The sample yields 6,600 or so clones, around 84% seen once. Here the sequenced sample was bone marrow, taken before or after starting hypomethylating agent treatment for myelodysplastic syndrome (not recorded which). The receptor set was obtained from a human donor with myelodysplastic syndrome.

The chain has TRBV7-8 and TRBJ2-7, with 10 bases aligning to TRBD1. V gave up 5 bases and J gave up 4 bases; unmatched junction bases: 14. There are 17 residues in the CDR3. Germline V lookup: CDR1 SGHVS, CDR2 FQNEAQ. CDR3 residues: CASSHNPRGQGWYEQYF. The CDR3 coding sequence is TGTGCCAGCAGCCATAACCCAAGGGGACAGGGGTGGTACGAGCAGTACTTC.

The CDR3 region is CASSLDKGGLQYF. The CDR3 nucleotides read TGTGCCAGCAGCTTAGATAAGGGGGGGTTGCAGTATTTT. The chain carries TRBV7-6 and TRBJ2-3; perhaps TRBD2 as D (7 bases). The CDR3 extends over 13 amino acids. Between the trimmed V and J ends, which lost 1 base and 11 bases, there was a span of 13 bases. Germline CDR1 reads SGHVS; CDR2 reads FNYEAQ.

The rearrangement links TRBV7-3 to TRBJ2-3, with D uncertain. From germline, CDR1 is SGHTA and CDR2 FQGTGA. The ends were cut back, 3 bases at V and 1 base at J, with 8 bases in the middle. The length of the CDR3 is 14 residues. DNA of the CDR3: TGTGCCAGCAGCTTCGGCAGACGCACAGATACGCAGTATTTT. Translated, it gives CASSFGRRTDTQYF.

The CDR3 loop is CASSFTGVVEQYV. The CDR3 DNA sequence: TGTGCCAGCAGCTTCACAGGGGTCGTCGAGCAGTACGTC. The chain combines TRBV5-5 with TRBJ2-7; 7 bases are a match to TRBD1. Germline-derived CDR1 and CDR2 are SGHKS and YYEKEE (reference sequence). The CDR3 runs 13 residues. V shed 2 bases, J shed 6 bases, and the junction held 5 bases outside the gene matches.

Written as DNA, the CDR3 is TGTGCCAGCAGCTTAGGAGGTAGTGCAGATACGCAGTATTTT. Protein product: CASSLGGSADTQYF. This chain links TRBV11-2 with TRBJ2-3; D not resolved. V lost 1 base and J lost 4, with 9 bases in between. There are 14 residues in the CDR3. The V gene's germline CDR1 is SGHAT and CDR2 FQNNGV.

This clone was detected only once. This chain joins TRBV25-1 and TRBJ1-4, with a weak D call TRBD1 (5 bases). Germline lookup yields CDR1 MGHDK and CDR2 SYGVNS. The V gene lost 8 bases and the J gene lost 8 bases, with 18 bases spanning the gap. This CDR3 has 14 residues. The CDR3 DNA reads TGTGCCAGCGCGCACGTCGGGGGAAAAGAAAAACTGTTTTTT. This translates into CASAHVGGKEKLFF.

This clone was found a few times. V and J are TRBV27 and TRBJ1-1; D is unresolved. Germline CDR1 is MNHEY and CDR2 is SMNVEV (reference sequence). This CDR3 region has 13 residues. V was trimmed by 3 bases and J by 6 bases, leaving 11 bases between them. The CDR3 loop reads CASSFLAEAEAFF. In DNA, the CDR3 is TGTGCCAGCAGTTTCTTGGCGGAGGCTGAAGCTTTCTTT.

The chain employs TRBV25-1 and TRBJ2-4, with D tentatively TRBD1 (6 bases). CDR3 length equals 14 residues. The germline gives CDR1 MGHDK, CDR2 SYGVNS. Trimming cost V 8 bases and J 0 bases, with 11 bases left between them. The CDR3 DNA reads TGTGCCAGCGGACAGACGGGAGCCAAAAACATTCAGTACTTC. Its translation: CASGQTGAKNIQYF.

The rearrangement joins TRBV11-2 to TRBJ1-3; maybe TRBD1 (5 bases). Germline V gene lookup returns CDR1 SGHAT and CDR2 FQNNGV. The V gene lost 1 base and the J gene lost 0 bases, with 10 bases spanning the gap. The CDR3 spans 16 residues. CDR3 region: CASSLVQAYSGNTIYF. The CDR3 region has the DNA TGTGCCAGCAGCTTAGTACAGGCCTACTCTGGAAACACCATATATTTT.

This clone is classed as large. The V gene is TRBV4-1, the J gene TRBJ1-3, with 9 bases lining up with TRBD1. There are 20 residues in the CDR3. The junction had 13 bases not matched to a gene; V was cut back by 0 bases and J by 1 base. Germline-derived CDR1 and CDR2 are MGHRA and YSYEKL. The CDR3 protein is CASSQDLIQGAANSGNTIYF. As DNA, the CDR3 is TGCGCCAGCAGCCAAGATCTAATACAGGGGGCGGCTAATTCTGGAAACACCATATATTTT.

This chain joins TRBV10-2 and TRBJ1-5; 7 bases align to TRBD1. Germline CDR1 and CDR2: WSHSY and SAAADI. Germline trimming cut 2 bases from V and 6 bases from J; bases unmatched to any gene: 7. The CDR3 runs to 15 residues. Here the CDR3 reads CASSEASGGSQPQHF. The CDR3 nucleotides are TGCGCCAGCAGTGAGGCGTCAGGGGGGAGTCAGCCCCAGCATTTT.

The chain is built from TRBV18 and TRBJ2-7, with TRBD1 matching 8 bases. Losses at the gene ends were 5 bases for V and 6 bases for J; bases not matched to a gene: 9. CDR1 and CDR2 from the germline V gene are KGHSH and LQKENI. CDR3 size: 14 residues. The CDR3 here is CASSAGQGKGEQYV. CDR3 bases: TGTGCCAGCTCAGCCGGACAGGGTAAAGGCGAGCAGTACGTC.